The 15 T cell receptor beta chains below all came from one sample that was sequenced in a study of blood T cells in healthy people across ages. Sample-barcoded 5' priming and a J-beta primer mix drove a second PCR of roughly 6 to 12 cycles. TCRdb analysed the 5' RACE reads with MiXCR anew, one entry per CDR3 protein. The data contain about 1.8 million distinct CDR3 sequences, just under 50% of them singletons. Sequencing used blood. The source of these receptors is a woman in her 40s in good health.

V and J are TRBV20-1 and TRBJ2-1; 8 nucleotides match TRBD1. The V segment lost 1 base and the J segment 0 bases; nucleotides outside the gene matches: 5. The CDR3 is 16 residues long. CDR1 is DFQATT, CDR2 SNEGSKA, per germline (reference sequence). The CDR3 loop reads CSARGLDRGSYNEQFF. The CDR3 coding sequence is TGCAGTGCTAGAGGATTAGACAGGGGCTCCTACAATGAGCAGTTCTTC.

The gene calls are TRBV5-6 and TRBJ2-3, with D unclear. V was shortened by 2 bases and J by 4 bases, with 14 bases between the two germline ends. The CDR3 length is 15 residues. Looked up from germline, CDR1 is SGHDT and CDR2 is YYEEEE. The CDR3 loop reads CASSFDSSTPDTQYF. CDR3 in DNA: TGTGCCAGCAGCTTCGATTCCTCAACCCCAGATACGCAGTATTTT. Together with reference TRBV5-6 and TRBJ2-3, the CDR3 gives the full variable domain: DAGVTQSPTHLIKTRGQQVTLRCSPKSGHDTVSWYQQALGQGPQFIFQYYEEEERQRGNFPDRFSGHQFPNYSSELNVNALLLGDSALYLCASSFDSSTPDTQYFGPGTRLTVL.

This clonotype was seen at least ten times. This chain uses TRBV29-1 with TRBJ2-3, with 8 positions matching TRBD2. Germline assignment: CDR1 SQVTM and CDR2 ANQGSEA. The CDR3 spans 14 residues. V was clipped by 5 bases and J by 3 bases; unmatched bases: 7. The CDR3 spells CSVRSGGGTDTQYF. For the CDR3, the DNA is TGCAGCGTTAGGAGCGGGGGTGGAACAGATACGCAGTATTTT.

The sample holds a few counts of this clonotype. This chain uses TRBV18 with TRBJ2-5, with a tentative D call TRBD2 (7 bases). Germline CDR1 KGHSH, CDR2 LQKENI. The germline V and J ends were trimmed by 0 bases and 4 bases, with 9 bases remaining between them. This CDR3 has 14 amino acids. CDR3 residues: CASSPPGGPETQYF. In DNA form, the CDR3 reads TGTGCCAGCTCACCACCGGGGGGGCCAGAGACCCAGTACTTC.

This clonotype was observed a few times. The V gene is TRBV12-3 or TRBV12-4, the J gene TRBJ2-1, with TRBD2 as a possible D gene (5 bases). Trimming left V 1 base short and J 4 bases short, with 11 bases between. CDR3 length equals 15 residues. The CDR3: CASSLELEDYNEQFF. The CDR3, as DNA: TGTGCCAGCAGTTTAGAACTAGAGGATTACAATGAGCAGTTCTTC.

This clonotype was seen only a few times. CDR3 nucleotide sequence: TGTGCCAGCTCACCTCCCGGACTAGCGGGGAACAATGAGCAGTTCTTC. Translating it yields CASSPPGLAGNNEQFF. The rearrangement links TRBV18 to TRBJ2-1; TRBD2 matches 12 bases. Germline V gene lookup returns CDR1 KGHSH and CDR2 LQKENI. The CDR3 length is 16 residues. With 3 bases clipped from V and 5 bases from J, the junction kept 5 bases outside the gene matches.

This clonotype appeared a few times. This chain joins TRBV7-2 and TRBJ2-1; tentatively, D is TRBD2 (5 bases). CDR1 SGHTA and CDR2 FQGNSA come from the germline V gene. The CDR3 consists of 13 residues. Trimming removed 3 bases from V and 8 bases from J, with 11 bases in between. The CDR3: CASSFRRNDEQFF. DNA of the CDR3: TGTGCCAGCAGCTTTCGGAGGAATGATGAGCAGTTCTTC.

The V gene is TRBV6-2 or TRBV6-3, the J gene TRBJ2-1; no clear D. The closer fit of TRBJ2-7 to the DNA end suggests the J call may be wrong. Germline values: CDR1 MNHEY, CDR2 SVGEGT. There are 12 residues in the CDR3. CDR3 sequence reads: CASSYQWNEQYF. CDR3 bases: TGTGCCAGCAGTTACCAGTGGAATGAGCAGTACTTC.

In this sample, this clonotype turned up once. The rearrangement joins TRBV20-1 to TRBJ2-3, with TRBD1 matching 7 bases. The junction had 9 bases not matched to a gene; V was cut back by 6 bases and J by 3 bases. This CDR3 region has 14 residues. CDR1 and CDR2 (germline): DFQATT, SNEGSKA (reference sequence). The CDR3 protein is CSASPGQTTDTQYF. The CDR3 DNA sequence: TGCAGTGCCAGCCCGGGACAGACTACAGATACGCAGTATTTT.

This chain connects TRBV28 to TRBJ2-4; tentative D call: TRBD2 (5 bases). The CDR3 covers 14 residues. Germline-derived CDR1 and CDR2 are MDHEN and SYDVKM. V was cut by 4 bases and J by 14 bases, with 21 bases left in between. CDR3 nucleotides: TGTGCCAGCAGTTCGACACGAGGGAGCTACGAGAAGTACTTC. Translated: CASSSTRGSYEKYF. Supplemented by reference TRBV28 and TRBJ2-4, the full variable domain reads DVKVTQSSRYLVKRTGEKVFLECVQDMDHENMFWYRQDPGLGLRLIYFSYDVKMKEKGDIPEGYSVSREKKERFSLILESASTNQTSMYLCASSSTRGSYEKYFGAGTRLSVL.

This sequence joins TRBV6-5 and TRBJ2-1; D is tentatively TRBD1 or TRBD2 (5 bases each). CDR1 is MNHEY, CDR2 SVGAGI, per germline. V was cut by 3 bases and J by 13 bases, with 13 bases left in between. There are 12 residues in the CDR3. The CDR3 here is CASSYLGETQFF. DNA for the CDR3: TGTGCCAGCAGTTATCTAGGGGAGACCCAGTTCTTC.

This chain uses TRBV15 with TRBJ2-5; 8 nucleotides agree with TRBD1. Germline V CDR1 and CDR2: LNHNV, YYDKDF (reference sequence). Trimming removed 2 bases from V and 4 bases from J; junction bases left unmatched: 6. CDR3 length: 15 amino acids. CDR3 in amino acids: CATSRHRGAAETQYF. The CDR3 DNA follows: TGTGCCACCAGCAGACACAGGGGGGCTGCAGAGACCCAGTACTTC.

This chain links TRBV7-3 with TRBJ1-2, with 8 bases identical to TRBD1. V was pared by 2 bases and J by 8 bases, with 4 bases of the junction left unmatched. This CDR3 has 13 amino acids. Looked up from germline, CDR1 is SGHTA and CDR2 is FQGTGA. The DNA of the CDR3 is TGTGCCAGCAGCTTACAGGGGGCATCGGGCTACACCTTC. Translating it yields CASSLQGASGYTF.

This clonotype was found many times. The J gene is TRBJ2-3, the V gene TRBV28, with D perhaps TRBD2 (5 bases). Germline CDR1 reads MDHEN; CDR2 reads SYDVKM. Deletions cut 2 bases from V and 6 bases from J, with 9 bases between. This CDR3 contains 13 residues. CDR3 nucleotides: TGTGCCAGCAGTTTAGTACCGGGGGATACGCAGTATTTT. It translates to CASSLVPGDTQYF.

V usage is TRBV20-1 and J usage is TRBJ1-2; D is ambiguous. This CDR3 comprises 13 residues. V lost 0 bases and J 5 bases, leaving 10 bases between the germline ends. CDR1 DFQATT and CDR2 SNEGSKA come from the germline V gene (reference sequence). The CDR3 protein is CSARDRAVYGYTF. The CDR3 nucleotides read TGCAGTGCTAGAGATCGGGCGGTTTATGGCTACACCTTC.